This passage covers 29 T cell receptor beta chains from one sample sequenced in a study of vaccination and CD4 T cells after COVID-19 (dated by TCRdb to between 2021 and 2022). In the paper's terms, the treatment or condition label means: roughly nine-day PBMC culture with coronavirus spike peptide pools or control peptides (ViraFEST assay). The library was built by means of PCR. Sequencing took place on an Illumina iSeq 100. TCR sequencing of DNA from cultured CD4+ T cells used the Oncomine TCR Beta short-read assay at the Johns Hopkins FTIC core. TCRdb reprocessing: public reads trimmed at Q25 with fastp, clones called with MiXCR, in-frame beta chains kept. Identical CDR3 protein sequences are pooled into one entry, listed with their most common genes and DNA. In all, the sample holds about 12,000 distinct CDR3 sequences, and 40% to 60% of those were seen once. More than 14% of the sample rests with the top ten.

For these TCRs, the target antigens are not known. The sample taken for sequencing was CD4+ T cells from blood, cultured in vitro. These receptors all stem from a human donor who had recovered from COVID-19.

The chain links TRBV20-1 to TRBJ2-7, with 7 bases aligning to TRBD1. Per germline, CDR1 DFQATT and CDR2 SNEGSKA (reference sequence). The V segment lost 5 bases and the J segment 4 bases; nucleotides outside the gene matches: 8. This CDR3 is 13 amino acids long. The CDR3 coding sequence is TGCAGTGCTCGAGGACAGGTATCTTACGAGCAGTACTTC. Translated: CSARGQVSYEQYF.

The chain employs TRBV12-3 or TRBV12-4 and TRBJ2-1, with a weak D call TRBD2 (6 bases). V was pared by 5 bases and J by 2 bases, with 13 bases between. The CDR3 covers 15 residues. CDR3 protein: CASSPHGTAYNEQFF. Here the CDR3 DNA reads TGTGCCAGCAGTCCCCACGGGACTGCCTACAATGAGCAGTTCTTC.

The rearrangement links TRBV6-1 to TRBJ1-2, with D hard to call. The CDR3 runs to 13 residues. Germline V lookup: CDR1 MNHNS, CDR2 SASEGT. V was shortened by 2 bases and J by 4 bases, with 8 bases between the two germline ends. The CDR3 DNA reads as TGTGCCAGCAGTGAATCTGGCTTCTATGGCTACACCTTC. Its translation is CASSESGFYGYTF.

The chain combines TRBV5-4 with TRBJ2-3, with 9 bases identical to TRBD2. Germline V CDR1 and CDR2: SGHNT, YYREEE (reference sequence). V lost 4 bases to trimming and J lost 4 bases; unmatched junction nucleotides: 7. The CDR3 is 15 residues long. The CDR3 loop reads CASSAGLASADTQYF. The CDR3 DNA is TGTGCCAGCAGCGCGGGACTAGCCAGCGCAGATACGCAGTATTTT.

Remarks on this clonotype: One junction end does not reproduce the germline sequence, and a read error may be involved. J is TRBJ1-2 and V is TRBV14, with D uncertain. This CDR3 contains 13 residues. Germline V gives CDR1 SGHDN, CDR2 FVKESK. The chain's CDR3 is CASSQAIVPLLSF. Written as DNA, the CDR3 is TGTGCCAGCAGCCAAGCGATAGTCCCCCTTCTCTCCTTC.

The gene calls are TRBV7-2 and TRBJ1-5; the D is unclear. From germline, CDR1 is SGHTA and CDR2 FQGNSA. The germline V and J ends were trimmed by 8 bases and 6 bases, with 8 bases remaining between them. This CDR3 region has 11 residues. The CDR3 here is CASGQSQPQHF. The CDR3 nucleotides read TGTGCCAGCGGTCAATCTCAGCCCCAGCATTTT.

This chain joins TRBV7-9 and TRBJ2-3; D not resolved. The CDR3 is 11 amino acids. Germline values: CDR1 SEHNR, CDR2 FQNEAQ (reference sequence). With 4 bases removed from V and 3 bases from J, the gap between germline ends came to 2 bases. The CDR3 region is CASSSTDTQYF. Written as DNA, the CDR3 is TGTGCCAGCAGCTCAACAGATACGCAGTATTTT.

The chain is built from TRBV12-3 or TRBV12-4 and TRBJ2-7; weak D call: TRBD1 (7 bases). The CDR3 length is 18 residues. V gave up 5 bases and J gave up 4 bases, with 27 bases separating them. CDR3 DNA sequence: TGTGCCAGCAGTCCCACGCGGGACAGCTCCCGGTTAGGGTACGAGCAGTACTTC. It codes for CASSPTRDSSRLGYEQYF.

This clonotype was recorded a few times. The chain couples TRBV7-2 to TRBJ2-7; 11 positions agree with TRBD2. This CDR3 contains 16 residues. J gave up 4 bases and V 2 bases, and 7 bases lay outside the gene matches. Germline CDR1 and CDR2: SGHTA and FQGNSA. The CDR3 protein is CASSLLGSGRAYEQYF. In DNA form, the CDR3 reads TGTGCCAGCAGCTTATTAGGTAGCGGGAGGGCTTACGAGCAGTACTTC.

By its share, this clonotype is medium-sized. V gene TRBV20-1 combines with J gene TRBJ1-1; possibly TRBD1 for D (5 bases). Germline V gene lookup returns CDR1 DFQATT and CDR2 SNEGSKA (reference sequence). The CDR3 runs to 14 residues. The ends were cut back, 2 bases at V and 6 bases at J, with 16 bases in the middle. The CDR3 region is CSARTSGGSPEAFF. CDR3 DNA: TGCAGTGCTAGAACCAGCGGGGGAAGCCCTGAAGCTTTCTTT.

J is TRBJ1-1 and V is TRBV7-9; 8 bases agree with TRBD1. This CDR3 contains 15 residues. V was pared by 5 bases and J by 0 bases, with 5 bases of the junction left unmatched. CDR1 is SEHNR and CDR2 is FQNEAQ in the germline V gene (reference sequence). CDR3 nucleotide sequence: TGTGCCAGCAGCGCACGACAGGGGATGAACACTGAAGCTTTCTTT. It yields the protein CASSARQGMNTEAFF. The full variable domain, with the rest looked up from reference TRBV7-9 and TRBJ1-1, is DTGVSQNPRHKITKRGQNVTFRCDPISEHNRLYWYRQTLGQGPEFLTYFQNEAQLEKSRLLSDRFSAERPKGSFSTLEIQRTEQGDSAMYLCASSARQGMNTEAFFGQGTRLTVV.

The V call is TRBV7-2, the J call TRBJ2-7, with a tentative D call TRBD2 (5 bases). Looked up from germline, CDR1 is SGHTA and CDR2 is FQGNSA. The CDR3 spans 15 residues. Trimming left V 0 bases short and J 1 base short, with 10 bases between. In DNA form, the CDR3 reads TGTGCCAGCAGCTTAGCGTTGCAGCGGTCCTACGAGCAGTACTTC. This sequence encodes CASSLALQRSYEQYF.

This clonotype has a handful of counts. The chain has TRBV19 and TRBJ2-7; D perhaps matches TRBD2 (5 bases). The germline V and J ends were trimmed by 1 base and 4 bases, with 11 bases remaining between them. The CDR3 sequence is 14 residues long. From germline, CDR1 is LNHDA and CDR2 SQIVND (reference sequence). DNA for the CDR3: TGTGCCAGTAGTATAGCGGGAAGGGCGTACGAGCAGTACTTC. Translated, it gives CASSIAGRAYEQYF.

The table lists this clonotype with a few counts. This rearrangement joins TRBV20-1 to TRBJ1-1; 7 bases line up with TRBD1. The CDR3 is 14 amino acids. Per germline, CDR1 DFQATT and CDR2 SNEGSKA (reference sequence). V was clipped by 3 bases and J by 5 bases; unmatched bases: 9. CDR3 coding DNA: TGCAGTGCTAGTCGGTCCACAGGGGATACTGAAGCTTTCTTT. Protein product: CSASRSTGDTEAFF.

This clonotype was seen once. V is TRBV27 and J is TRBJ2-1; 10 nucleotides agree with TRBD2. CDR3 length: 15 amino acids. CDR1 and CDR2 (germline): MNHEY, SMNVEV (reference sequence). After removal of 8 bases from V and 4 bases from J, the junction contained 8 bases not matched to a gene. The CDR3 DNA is TGTGCCAGCCGCGGGACTAGCGTGAATTACAATGAGCAGTTCTTC. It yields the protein CASRGTSVNYNEQFF.

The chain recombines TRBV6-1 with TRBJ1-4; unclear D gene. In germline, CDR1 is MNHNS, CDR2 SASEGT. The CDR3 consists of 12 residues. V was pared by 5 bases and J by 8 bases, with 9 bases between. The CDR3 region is CASSPPTEKLFF. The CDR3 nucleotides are TGTGCCAGCAGTCCACCAACGGAAAAACTGTTTTTT.

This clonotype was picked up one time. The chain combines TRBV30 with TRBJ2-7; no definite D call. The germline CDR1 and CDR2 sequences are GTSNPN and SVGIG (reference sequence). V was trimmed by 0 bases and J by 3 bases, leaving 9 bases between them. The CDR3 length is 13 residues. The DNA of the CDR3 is TGTGCCTGGAGTGTATCTCTCTACTACGAGCAGTACTTC. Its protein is CAWSVSLYYEQYF.

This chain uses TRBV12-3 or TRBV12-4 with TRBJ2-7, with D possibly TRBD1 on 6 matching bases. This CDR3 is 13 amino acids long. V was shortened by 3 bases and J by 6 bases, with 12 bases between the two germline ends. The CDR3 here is CASSFAQGSEQYF. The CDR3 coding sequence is TGTGCCAGCAGTTTCGCACAGGGAAGCGAGCAGTACTTC.

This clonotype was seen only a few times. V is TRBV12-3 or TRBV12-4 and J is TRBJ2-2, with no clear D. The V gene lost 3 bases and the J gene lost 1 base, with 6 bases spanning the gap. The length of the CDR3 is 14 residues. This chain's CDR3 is CASSFRQNTGELFF. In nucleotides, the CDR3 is TGTGCCAGCAGTTTTCGACAGAACACCGGGGAGCTGTTTTTT.

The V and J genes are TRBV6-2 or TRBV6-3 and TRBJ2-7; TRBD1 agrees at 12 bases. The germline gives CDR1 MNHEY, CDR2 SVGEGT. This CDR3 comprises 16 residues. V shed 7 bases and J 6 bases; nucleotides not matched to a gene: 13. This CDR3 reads CASTTITGTGGREQYF. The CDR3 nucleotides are TGTGCCAGCACTACAATTACCGGGACAGGGGGCCGCGAGCAGTACTTC.

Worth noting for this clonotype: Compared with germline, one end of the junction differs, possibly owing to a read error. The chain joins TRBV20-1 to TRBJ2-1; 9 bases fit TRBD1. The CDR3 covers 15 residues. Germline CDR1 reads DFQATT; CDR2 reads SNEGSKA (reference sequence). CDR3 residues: CSAMTPGQGGNGQFF. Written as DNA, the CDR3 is TGCAGTGCAATGACGCCGGGACAGGGCGGAAATGGGCAGTTCTTC.

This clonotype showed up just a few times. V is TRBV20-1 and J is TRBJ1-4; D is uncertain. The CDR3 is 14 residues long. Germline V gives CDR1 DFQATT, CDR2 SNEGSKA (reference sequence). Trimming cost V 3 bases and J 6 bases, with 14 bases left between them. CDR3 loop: CSASVRAPYEKLFF. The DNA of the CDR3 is TGCAGTGCTAGTGTGAGGGCCCCCTATGAAAAACTGTTTTTT.

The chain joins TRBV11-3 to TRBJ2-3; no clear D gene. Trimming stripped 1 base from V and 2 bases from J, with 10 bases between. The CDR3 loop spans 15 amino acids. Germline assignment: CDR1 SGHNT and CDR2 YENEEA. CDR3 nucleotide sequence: TGTGCCAGCAGCTTAGGGGCCCCATACACAGATACGCAGTATTTT. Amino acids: CASSLGAPYTDTQYF. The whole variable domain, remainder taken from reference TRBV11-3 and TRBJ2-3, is EAGVVQSPRYKIIEKKQPVAFWCNPISGHNTLYWYLQNLGQGPELLIRYENEEAVDDSQLPKDRFSAERLKGVDSTLKIQPAELGDSAVYLCASSLGAPYTDTQYFGPGTRLTVL.

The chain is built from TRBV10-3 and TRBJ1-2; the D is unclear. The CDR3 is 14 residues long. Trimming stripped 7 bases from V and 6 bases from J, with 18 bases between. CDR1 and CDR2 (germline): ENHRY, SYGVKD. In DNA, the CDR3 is TGTGCCATCACCGGTGGCACCGTGCGGGATGGCTACACCTTC. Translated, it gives CAITGGTVRDGYTF.

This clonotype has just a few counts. The CDR3 is CASSFRGDSPLHF. DNA for the CDR3: TGTGCCAGCAGTTTTCGGGGGGACTCACCCCTCCACTTT. V and J are TRBV27 and TRBJ1-6; possible D gene TRBD1, 5 bases. There are 13 residues in the CDR3. Germline V CDR1 and CDR2: MNHEY, SMNVEV (reference sequence). V was clipped by 3 bases and J by 10 bases, with 10 bases between them.

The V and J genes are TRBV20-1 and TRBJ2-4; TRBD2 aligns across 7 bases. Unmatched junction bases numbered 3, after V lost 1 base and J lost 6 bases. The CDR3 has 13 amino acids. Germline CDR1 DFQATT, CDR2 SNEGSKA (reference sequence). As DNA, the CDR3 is TGCAGTGCTAGAGGGGGCGGGAGAAACATTCAGTACTTC. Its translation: CSARGGGRNIQYF.

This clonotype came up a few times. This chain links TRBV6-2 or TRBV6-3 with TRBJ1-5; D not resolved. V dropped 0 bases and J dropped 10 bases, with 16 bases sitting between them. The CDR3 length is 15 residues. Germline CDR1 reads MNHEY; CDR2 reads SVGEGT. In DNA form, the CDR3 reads TGTGCCAGCAGTTACTCCCGCAGGCCGTTCCCTCCCCAGCATTTT. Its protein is CASSYSRRPFPPQHF.

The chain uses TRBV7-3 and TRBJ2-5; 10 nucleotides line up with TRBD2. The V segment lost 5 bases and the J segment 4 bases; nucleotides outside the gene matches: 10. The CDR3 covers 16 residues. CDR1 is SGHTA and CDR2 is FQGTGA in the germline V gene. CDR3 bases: TGTGCCAGCAGCCCCCGGGCTAGCGGGGGAGTAGAGACCCAGTACTTC. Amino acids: CASSPRASGGVETQYF.

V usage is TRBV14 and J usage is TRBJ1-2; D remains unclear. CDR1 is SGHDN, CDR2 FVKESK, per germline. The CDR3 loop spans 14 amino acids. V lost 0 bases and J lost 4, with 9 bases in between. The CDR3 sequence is CASSQDADAYGYTF. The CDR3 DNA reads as TGTGCCAGCAGCCAAGACGCGGACGCCTATGGCTACACCTTC. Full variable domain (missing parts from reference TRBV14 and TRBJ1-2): EAGVTQFPSHSVIEKGQTVTLRCDPISGHDNLYWYRRVMGKEIKFLLHFVKESKQDESGMPNNRFLAERTGGTYSTLKVQPAELEDSGVYFCASSQDADAYGYTFGSGTRLTVV.